The rows below give T cell receptor beta chains drawn from one sample of a study of shared clonotypes between healthy human individuals. Assay: immunoSEQ multiplex PCR; the TCRdb copy retains only in-frame clones and omits some. The sample includes about 960,000 clones, about three quarters of them seen just once. The sample taken for sequencing was memory CD4+ T cells sorted from blood. These receptors were collected from a man between 18 and 35 years old in good health. Both conserved end residues are part of each CDR3. A D gene is named only where the DNA matches it firmly. For some rows the clone size is stated as once, few or many, or as a class when expanded; others skip it.

d_gene: .
j_gene: TRBJ2-5
v_gene: TRBV9
abundance: .
CDR3aa: CASSSQATQETQYF
CDR3nt: TGTGCCAGCAGCAGTCAGGCTACCCAAGAGACCCAGTACTTC

d_gene: TRBD2
j_gene: TRBJ2-5
v_gene: TRBV25-1
abundance: .
CDR3aa: CASSDRTSGAGLSQYF
CDR3nt: TGTGCCAGCAGTGATCGGACTAGCGGGGCCGGTTTGTCCCAGTACTTC

d_gene: TRBD1
j_gene: TRBJ2-2
v_gene: TRBV6-5
abundance: many
CDR3aa: CASSQQGPTGELFF
CDR3nt: TGTGCCAGCAGCCAACAGGGGCCCACCGGGGAGCTGTTTTTT

d_gene: .
j_gene: TRBJ2-5
v_gene: TRBV15
abundance: few
CDR3aa: CATSRDRGRAVETQYF
CDR3nt: TGTGCCACCAGCAGAGATCGGGGCAGGGCCGTTGAGACCCAGTACTTC

d_gene: .
j_gene: TRBJ2-6
v_gene: TRBV30
abundance: .
CDR3aa: CASPMGVLSGANVLTF
CDR3nt: TGTGCCTCCCCTATGGGGGTCCTCTCTGGGGCCAACGTCCTGACTTTC

d_gene: .
j_gene: TRBJ2-3
v_gene: TRBV18
abundance: .
CDR3aa: CASSPVQGPDTQYF
CDR3nt: TGTGCCAGCTCACCGGTTCAGGGACCGGATACGCAGTATTTT

d_gene: TRBD2
j_gene: TRBJ2-3
v_gene: TRBV5-8
abundance: .
CDR3aa: CASSRGLANIGQYF
CDR3nt: TGTGCCAGCAGCCGGGGACTAGCAAACATTGGGCAGTATTTT

d_gene: TRBD1
j_gene: TRBJ2-1
v_gene: TRBV10-3
abundance: .
CDR3aa: CAISEGQGNYNEQFF
CDR3nt: TGTGCCATCAGTGAAGGACAGGGGAATTACAATGAGCAGTTCTTC

d_gene: .
j_gene: TRBJ2-7
v_gene: TRBV6-5
abundance: .
CDR3aa: CASSQTSYEQYF
CDR3nt: TGTGCCAGCAGCCAAACTAGCTACGAGCAGTACTTC

d_gene: .
j_gene: TRBJ2-7
v_gene: TRBV7-9
abundance: few
CDR3aa: CASRRGGTYEQYF
CDR3nt: TGTGCCAGCAGGCGGGGTGGGACTTACGAGCAGTACTTC

d_gene: .
j_gene: TRBJ1-6
v_gene: TRBV30
abundance: few
CDR3aa: CAWSVQGGGSPLHF
CDR3nt: TGTGCCTGGAGTGTACAGGGAGGGGGATCACCCCTCCACTTT

d_gene: TRBD1
j_gene: TRBJ1-5
v_gene: TRBV2
abundance: few
CDR3aa: CASTDRGQPQHF
CDR3nt: TGTGCCAGTACGGACAGGGGCCAGCCCCAGCATTTT

d_gene: TRBD2
j_gene: TRBJ2-3
v_gene: TRBV11-2
abundance: .
CDR3aa: CASSLVPAGNTDTQYF
CDR3nt: TGTGCCAGCAGCTTAGTCCCAGCGGGGAACACAGATACGCAGTATTTT

d_gene: .
j_gene: TRBJ1-1
v_gene: TRBV7-3
abundance: .
CDR3aa: CASSLKKNFEAFF
CDR3nt: TGTGCCAGCAGCTTAAAGAAGAATTTCGAAGCTTTCTTT

d_gene: .
j_gene: TRBJ1-1
v_gene: TRBV30
abundance: few
CDR3aa: CAWSMTNEAFF
CDR3nt: TGTGCCTGGAGTATGACAAATGAAGCTTTCTTT

d_gene: TRBD1
j_gene: TRBJ2-7
v_gene: TRBV6-5
abundance: .
CDR3aa: CASRTDRGYYEQYF
CDR3nt: TGTGCCAGCAGAACCGACAGGGGCTACTACGAGCAGTACTTC

d_gene: TRBD1
j_gene: TRBJ1-1
v_gene: TRBV7-9
abundance: few
CDR3aa: CASSLRQGDNTEAFF
CDR3nt: TGTGCCAGCAGCTTAAGACAGGGGGATAACACTGAAGCTTTCTTT

d_gene: .
j_gene: TRBJ1-1
v_gene: TRBV10-3
abundance: .
CDR3aa: CAISGSLNTEAFF
CDR3nt: TGTGCCATCAGTGGGAGTTTGAACACTGAAGCTTTCTTT

d_gene: TRBD1
j_gene: TRBJ1-6
v_gene: TRBV6-5
abundance: few
CDR3aa: CASTTGDVSPLHF
CDR3nt: TGTGCCAGTACGACAGGGGATGTGTCACCCCTCCACTTT

d_gene: .
j_gene: TRBJ2-6
v_gene: TRBV7-2
abundance: .
CDR3aa: CASSRGVGANVLTF
CDR3nt: TGTGCCAGCAGTCGAGGGGTTGGGGCCAACGTCCTGACTTTC

d_gene: .
j_gene: TRBJ2-4
v_gene: TRBV28
abundance: .
CDR3aa: CASSLVGGGDKNIQYF
CDR3nt: TGTGCCAGCAGTTTAGTTGGAGGGGGGGACAAAAACATTCAGTACTTC

d_gene: .
j_gene: TRBJ1-1
v_gene: TRBV7-6
abundance: .
CDR3aa: CASSLAFIGQGAEAFF
CDR3nt: TGTGCCAGCAGCTTAGCATTCATAGGGCAGGGCGCTGAAGCTTTCTTT

d_gene: TRBD1
j_gene: TRBJ2-1
v_gene: TRBV13
abundance: .
CDR3aa: CASSSFNPPGQGNNEQFF
CDR3nt: TGTGCCAGCAGCTCGTTTAATCCGCCGGGACAGGGGAACAATGAGCAGTTCTTC

d_gene: .
j_gene: TRBJ2-7
v_gene: TRBV2
abundance: .
CDR3aa: CASRKAGKEQYF
CDR3nt: TGTGCCAGCAGGAAAGCAGGTAAAGAGCAGTACTTC

d_gene: .
j_gene: TRBJ2-7
v_gene: TRBV6-6
abundance: .
CDR3aa: CASSYTPSQSYEQYF
CDR3nt: TGTGCCAGCAGTTACACCCCTAGTCAATCATACGAGCAGTACTTC

d_gene: TRBD2
j_gene: TRBJ2-5
v_gene: TRBV30
abundance: .
CDR3aa: CAWSQGTSGQETQYF
CDR3nt: TGTGCCTGGAGTCAAGGGACTAGCGGCCAAGAGACCCAGTACTTC

d_gene: .
j_gene: TRBJ1-6
v_gene: TRBV30
abundance: .
CDR3aa: CAWSVGGDSPLHF
CDR3nt: TGTGCCTGGAGTGTCGGGGGTGATTCACCCCTCCACTTT

d_gene: .
j_gene: TRBJ1-5
v_gene: TRBV18
abundance: .
CDR3aa: CASSPLSLISNQPQHF
CDR3nt: TGTGCCAGCTCACCTCTGTCCTTAATTAGCAATCAGCCCCAGCATTTT

d_gene: TRBD2
j_gene: TRBJ2-4
v_gene: TRBV7-8
abundance: .
CDR3aa: CASSLGLRRVIQYF
CDR3nt: TGTGCCAGCAGCTTGGGACTACGAAGAGTCATTCAGTACTTC

d_gene: .
j_gene: TRBJ2-7
v_gene: TRBV28
abundance: .
CDR3aa: CASSLLAAEQYF
CDR3nt: TGTGCCAGCAGCCTACTAGCTGCCGAGCAGTACTTC

d_gene: .
j_gene: TRBJ1-1
v_gene: TRBV6-5
abundance: .
CDR3aa: CASSYSRRGGEAFF
CDR3nt: TGTGCCAGCAGTTACTCAAGGAGGGGAGGTGAAGCTTTCTTT

d_gene: .
j_gene: TRBJ1-6
v_gene: TRBV6-5
abundance: .
CDR3aa: CASSYSGQGRNSPLHF
CDR3nt: TGTGCCAGCAGTTACTCGGGGCAGGGGCGAAATTCACCCCTCCACTTT

d_gene: .
j_gene: TRBJ1-4
v_gene: TRBV6-1
abundance: .
CDR3aa: CASSDRLPNEKLFF
CDR3nt: TGTGCCAGCAGTGACAGGTTACCCAATGAAAAACTGTTTTTT

d_gene: TRBD2
j_gene: TRBJ2-1
v_gene: TRBV7-2
abundance: .
CDR3aa: CASSSLTSGRFRDEQFF
CDR3nt: TGTGCCAGCAGCTCCCTGACTAGCGGGAGGTTCCGCGATGAGCAGTTCTTC

d_gene: .
j_gene: TRBJ2-3
v_gene: TRBV20-1
abundance: .
CDR3aa: CSAEQTDTQYF
CDR3nt: TGCAGTGCTGAACAGACAGATACGCAGTATTTT

d_gene: TRBD2
j_gene: TRBJ2-3
v_gene: TRBV7-9
abundance: .
CDR3aa: CASSSRGGSTDTQYF
CDR3nt: TGTGCCAGCAGCTCCCGGGGGGGGAGCACAGATACGCAGTATTTT

d_gene: .
j_gene: TRBJ2-3
v_gene: TRBV7-2
abundance: .
CDR3aa: CASSSGTFNTQYF
CDR3nt: TGTGCCAGCAGCTCCGGGACTTTTAATACGCAGTATTTT

d_gene: .
j_gene: TRBJ1-2
v_gene: TRBV7-2
abundance: few
CDR3aa: CASSLEGYYGYTF
CDR3nt: TGTGCCAGCAGCTTAGAAGGATACTATGGCTACACCTTC

d_gene: TRBD1
j_gene: TRBJ1-4
v_gene: TRBV6-6
abundance: many
CDR3aa: CASRWTGNGEKLFF
CDR3nt: TGTGCCAGCAGGTGGACAGGGAATGGAGAAAAACTGTTTTTT

d_gene: TRBD1
j_gene: TRBJ2-5
v_gene: TRBV5-1
abundance: .
CDR3aa: CASSTGQSVQETQYF
CDR3nt: TGCGCCAGCAGCACGGGACAGTCAGTTCAAGAGACCCAGTACTTC

d_gene: TRBD1
j_gene: TRBJ1-6
v_gene: TRBV6-1
abundance: .
CDR3aa: CASSEGVKGQKSSYNSPLHF
CDR3nt: TGTGCCAGCAGTGAAGGAGTAAAGGGACAGAAGAGCTCCTATAATTCACCCCTCCACTTT